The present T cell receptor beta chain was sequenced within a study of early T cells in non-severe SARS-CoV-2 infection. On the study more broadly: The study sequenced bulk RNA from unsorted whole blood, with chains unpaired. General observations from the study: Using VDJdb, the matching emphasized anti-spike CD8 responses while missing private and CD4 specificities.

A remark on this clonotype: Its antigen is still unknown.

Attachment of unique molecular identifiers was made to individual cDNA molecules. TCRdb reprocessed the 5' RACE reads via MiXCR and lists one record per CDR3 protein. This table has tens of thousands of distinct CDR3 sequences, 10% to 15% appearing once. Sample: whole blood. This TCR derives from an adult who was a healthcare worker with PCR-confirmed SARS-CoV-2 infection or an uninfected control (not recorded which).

CDR3 bases: TGCGCCAGCAGCCAAGAGGCCCATGGGAATGAGCAGTTCTTC. Protein product: CASSQEAHGNEQFF. The chain employs TRBV4-1 and TRBJ2-1; no definite D call. The V gene's germline CDR1 is MGHRA and CDR2 YSYEKL. The CDR3 runs 14 residues. Trimming took 0 bases from V and 7 from J, leaving 10 bases between them.